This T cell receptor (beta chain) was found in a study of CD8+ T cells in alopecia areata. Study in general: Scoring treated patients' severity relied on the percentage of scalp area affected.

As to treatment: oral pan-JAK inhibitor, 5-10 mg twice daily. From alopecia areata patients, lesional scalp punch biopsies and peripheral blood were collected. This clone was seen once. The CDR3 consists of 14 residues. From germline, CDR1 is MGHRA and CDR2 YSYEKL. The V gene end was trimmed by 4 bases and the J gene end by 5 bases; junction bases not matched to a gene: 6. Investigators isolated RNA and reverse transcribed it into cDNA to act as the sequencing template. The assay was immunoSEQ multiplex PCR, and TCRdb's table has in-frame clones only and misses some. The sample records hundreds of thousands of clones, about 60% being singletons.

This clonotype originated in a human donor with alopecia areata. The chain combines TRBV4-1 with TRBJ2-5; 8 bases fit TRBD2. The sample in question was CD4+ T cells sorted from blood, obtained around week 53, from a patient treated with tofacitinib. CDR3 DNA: TGCGCCAGCAGCCTAGCGGGGTCTCGGGAGACCCAGTACTTC. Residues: CASSLAGSRETQYF.